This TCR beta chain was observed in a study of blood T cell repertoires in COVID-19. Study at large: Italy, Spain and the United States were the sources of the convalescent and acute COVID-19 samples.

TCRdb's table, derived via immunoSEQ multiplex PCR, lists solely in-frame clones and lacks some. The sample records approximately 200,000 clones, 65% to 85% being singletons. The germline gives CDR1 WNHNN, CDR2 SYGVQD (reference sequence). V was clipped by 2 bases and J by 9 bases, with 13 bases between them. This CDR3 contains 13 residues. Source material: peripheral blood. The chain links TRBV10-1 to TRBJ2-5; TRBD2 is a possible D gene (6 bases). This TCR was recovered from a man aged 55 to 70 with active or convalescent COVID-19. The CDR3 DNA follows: TGCGCCAGCAGTGAGGGACCGCCGGGGGCCCAGTACTTC. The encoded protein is CASSEGPPGAQYF.